Sequencing of this TCR beta chain was carried out in a study of cytomegalovirus exposure and HLA in healthy donors. 13 Jbeta primers and 60 Vbeta primers were used for the PCR. This table comes from immunoSEQ multiplex PCR, and its TCRdb copy is limited to in-frame clones, with some not included. The sample shows some 160,000 clones, approximately 80% of them seen only once. The CDR3 consists of 10 residues. The germline V and J ends were trimmed by 7 bases and 4 bases, with 8 bases remaining between them. Germline V gene data show CDR1 as DFQATT and CDR2 as SNEGSKA (reference sequence). The rearrangement joins TRBV20-1 to TRBJ2-7, with D unclear. Sequenced material: PBMCs. This clonotype was sampled from a boy between 2 and 10 years old in good health and CMV-seronegative. CDR3 sequence: CSVAAYEQYF. As DNA, the CDR3 is TGCAGTGTCGCGGCATACGAGCAGTACTTC.